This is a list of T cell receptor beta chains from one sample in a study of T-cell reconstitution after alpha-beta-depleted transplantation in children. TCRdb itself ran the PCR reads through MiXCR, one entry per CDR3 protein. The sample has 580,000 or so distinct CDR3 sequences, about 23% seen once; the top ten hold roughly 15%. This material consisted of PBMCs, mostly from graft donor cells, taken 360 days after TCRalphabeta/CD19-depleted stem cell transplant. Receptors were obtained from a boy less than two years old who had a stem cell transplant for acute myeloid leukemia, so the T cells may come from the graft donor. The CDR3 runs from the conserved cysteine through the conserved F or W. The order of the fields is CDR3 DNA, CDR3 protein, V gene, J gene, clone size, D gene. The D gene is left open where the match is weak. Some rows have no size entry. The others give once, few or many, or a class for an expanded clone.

CDR3 DNA: TGTGCCTGGAGTGACGTCGGGCGTAGCAATCAGCCCCAGCATTTT
CDR3 protein: CAWSDVGRSNQPQHF
V gene: TRBV30
J gene: TRBJ1-5
clone size: many
D gene: NA

CDR3 DNA: TGTGCCAGCAGTACCGGGACGGTATATGGCTACACCTTC
CDR3 protein: CASSTGTVYGYTF
V gene: TRBV12-3/TRBV12-4
J gene: TRBJ1-2
clone size: many
D gene: NA

CDR3 DNA: TGTGCCAGCAGTTTAATGGCAAGGGCAGGGGGTGAGTCCTACGAGCAGTACTTC
CDR3 protein: CASSLMARAGGESYEQYF
V gene: TRBV12-3/TRBV12-4
J gene: TRBJ2-7
clone size: few
D gene: TRBD1

CDR3 DNA: TGTGCCAGCAGAGAACAGGGGGGTACTGGAAAACTGTTTTTT
CDR3 protein: CASREQGGTGKLFF
V gene: TRBV12-3/TRBV12-4
J gene: TRBJ1-4
clone size: few
D gene: TRBD1

CDR3 DNA: TGCAGTGCTGCCTACAGGGGGCGCATCGGGGAGACCCAGTACTTC
CDR3 protein: CSAAYRGRIGETQYF
V gene: TRBV20-1
J gene: TRBJ2-5
clone size: many
D gene: TRBD1

CDR3 DNA: TGTGCCAGCAGCTTAGACGGGACAGGGTTTAGGAATGAGCAGTTCTTC
CDR3 protein: CASSLDGTGFRNEQFF
V gene: TRBV7-2
J gene: TRBJ2-1
clone size: NA
D gene: TRBD1

CDR3 DNA: TGTGCCACCAGTGGGTCAGGGATAATCGATGAGCAGTTCTTC
CDR3 protein: CATSGSGIIDEQFF
V gene: TRBV24-1
J gene: TRBJ2-1
clone size: NA
D gene: NA

CDR3 DNA: TGCAGTGCTAGAGGAGGGGGGGCGCAGTACGGGGAGCTGTTTTTT
CDR3 protein: CSARGGGAQYGELFF
V gene: TRBV20-1
J gene: TRBJ2-2
clone size: few
D gene: NA

CDR3 DNA: TGCAGTGCTAGATTAGCGAGTCTCTCCTACAATGAGCAGTTCTTC
CDR3 protein: CSARLASLSYNEQFF
V gene: TRBV20-1
J gene: TRBJ2-1
clone size: NA
D gene: NA

CDR3 DNA: TGTGCCACCCATGAGGCGGGGGGGATTACCGGGGAGCTGTTTTTT
CDR3 protein: CATHEAGGITGELFF
V gene: TRBV15
J gene: TRBJ2-2
clone size: few
D gene: TRBD2

CDR3 DNA: TGCGCCAGCAGCCAAGAACTGCAGGCGGGGGATACGCAGTATTTT
CDR3 protein: CASSQELQAGDTQYF
V gene: TRBV4-3
J gene: TRBJ2-3
clone size: many
D gene: NA

CDR3 DNA: TGTGCCAGCAGTGGTCAGTACACCGGGGAGCTGTTTTTT
CDR3 protein: CASSGQYTGELFF
V gene: TRBV25-1
J gene: TRBJ2-2
clone size: NA
D gene: NA

CDR3 DNA: TGTGCCAGCAGCTTAGCCGTTACAGGGGGGAATTCACCCCTCCACTTT
CDR3 protein: CASSLAVTGGNSPLHF
V gene: TRBV7-2
J gene: TRBJ1-6
clone size: NA
D gene: TRBD1

CDR3 DNA: TGCAGCGTTACTAGCGGGTCGAACACCGGGGAGCTGTTTTTT
CDR3 protein: CSVTSGSNTGELFF
V gene: TRBV29-1
J gene: TRBJ2-2
clone size: many
D gene: TRBD2

CDR3 DNA: TGCGCCAGCAGCTTGGCCCGCGGGCAGAACACTGAAGCTTTCTTT
CDR3 protein: CASSLARGQNTEAFF
V gene: TRBV5-1
J gene: TRBJ1-1
clone size: many
D gene: NA

CDR3 DNA: TGCGCCAGCTGGACAGGGTACAAAGAGACCCAGTACTTC
CDR3 protein: CASWTGYKETQYF
V gene: TRBV10-2
J gene: TRBJ2-5
clone size: few
D gene: TRBD1

CDR3 DNA: TGTGCCAGCAGTTATAAAGGGACATTCACAGATACGCAGTATTTT
CDR3 protein: CASSYKGTFTDTQYF
V gene: TRBV6-5
J gene: TRBJ2-3
clone size: few
D gene: NA

CDR3 DNA: TGTGCCAGCTCCCCGGGACTAGCGACGTCGTCCAATGAGCAGTTCTTC
CDR3 protein: CASSPGLATSSNEQFF
V gene: TRBV18
J gene: TRBJ2-1
clone size: many
D gene: TRBD2

CDR3 DNA: TGTGCCAGCAGCACCCGAAGGACAGGGGGCAACTACGAGCAGTACTTC
CDR3 protein: CASSTRRTGGNYEQYF
V gene: TRBV4-2
J gene: TRBJ2-7
clone size: once
D gene: TRBD1